Below are 9 T cell receptor beta chains sequenced from a single sample in a study of T-cell reconstitution after alpha-beta-depleted transplantation in children. Preparation of the TCRbeta library was carried out with unique molecular identifiers. A single record per CDR3 protein comes from TCRdb applying MiXCR to the PCR reads. This sample yields several thousand distinct CDR3 sequences, of which roughly 14% are seen a single time; 6% belongs to the top ten. The specimen was PBMCs, collected before TCRalphabeta/CD19-depleted stem cell transplant. The receptors were sampled from a boy aged 5-17 years with acute lymphoblastic leukemia, due to receive a stem cell transplant.

By share of the sample, this clonotype is medium-sized. The chain uses TRBV4-2 and TRBJ2-1, with D perhaps TRBD2 (5 bases). V dropped 3 bases and J dropped 4 bases, with 16 bases sitting between them. The CDR3 consists of 16 residues. CDR1 and CDR2 (germline): LGHNA, YNFKEQ. The CDR3 protein is CASSHYHGIVYNEQFF. CDR3 sequence (DNA): TGTGCCAGCAGCCACTATCACGGGATAGTTTACAATGAGCAGTTCTTC.

Judged by abundance, this clonotype is medium-sized. This rearrangement joins TRBV25-1 to TRBJ2-1, with D possibly called TRBD1 or TRBD2 (6 bases each). Germline V gives CDR1 MGHDK, CDR2 SYGVNS. The CDR3 runs to 15 residues. Trimming took 6 bases from V and 7 from J, leaving 19 bases between them. The CDR3 sequence is CASSPMGGARNEQFF. The DNA of the CDR3 is TGTGCCAGCAGCCCTATGGGGGGCGCGAGGAATGAGCAGTTCTTC.

This clonotype came up a few times. The chain has TRBV27 and TRBJ2-3; either TRBD1 or TRBD2 may fit D (6 bases each). V lost 4 bases, J lost 0 bases, and 14 bases lay in between. Per the germline V gene, CDR1 is MNHEY and CDR2 is SMNVEV (reference sequence). The CDR3 spans 16 residues. The CDR3 DNA is TGTGCCAGCAGTTGGGAAGGGGGGCTTAGCACAGATACGCAGTATTTT. Translated, it gives CASSWEGGLSTDTQYF.

This clonotype came up many times. The chain is built from TRBV27 and TRBJ2-7; 8 bases agree with TRBD1. The V and J ends lost 5 bases and 0 bases, in that order; junction bases with no gene match: 12. The CDR3 loop spans 17 amino acids. Germline V gives CDR1 MNHEY, CDR2 SMNVEV (reference sequence). As DNA, the CDR3 is TGTGCCAGCAGTCCGAGACTCCGACAGGGGAACTCCTACGAGCAGTACTTC. Encoded protein: CASSPRLRQGNSYEQYF.

The table lists this clonotype with many counts. The gene calls are TRBV6-5 and TRBJ2-4; 7 bases agree with TRBD2. CDR3 length equals 13 residues. The J segment lost 1 base and the V segment lost 6 bases, leaving 0 bases of the junction unmatched. Germline CDR1 MNHEY, CDR2 SVGAGI. The CDR3 sequence: CASRREAKNIQYF. The CDR3 DNA sequence: TGTGCCAGCAGGCGGGAGGCCAAAAACATTCAGTACTTC.

By share, this clonotype ranks as medium-sized. The chain carries TRBV7-6 and TRBJ1-1; TRBD1 is a possible D gene (5 bases). Germline lookup yields CDR1 SGHVS and CDR2 FNYEAQ. The CDR3 consists of 17 residues. Between the trimmed V and J ends, which lost 4 bases and 2 bases, there was a span of 20 bases. CDR3 in amino acids: CASSSPREEALNTEAFF. CDR3 DNA sequence: TGTGCCAGCAGCTCGCCCAGGGAGGAGGCCCTTAACACTGAAGCTTTCTTT.

V and J are TRBV3-1 and TRBJ2-3, with TRBD2 as a possible D gene (5 bases). This CDR3 spans 17 amino acids. CDR1 and CDR2 from the germline V gene are LGHDT and YNNKEL (reference sequence). The CDR3 protein is CTLSVRWTESFRDTQYF. In nucleotides, the CDR3 is TGTACCCTCTCCGTCAGATGGACTGAATCATTCAGAGATACGCAGTATTTT.

This clonotype was seen a handful of times. The CDR3 region has the DNA TGTGCCAGCTCACCATTTCAAAGAGAAGAGACCCAGTACTTC. It translates to CASSPFQREETQYF. This chain connects TRBV18 to TRBJ2-5; D ambiguous. From germline, CDR1 is KGHSH and CDR2 LQKENI. The CDR3 has 14 amino acids. V was shortened by 2 bases and J by 3 bases, with 10 bases between the two germline ends.

By share, this clonotype counts as medium-sized. J is TRBJ2-5 and V is TRBV18; tentatively, D is TRBD1 (5 bases). Trimming removed 0 bases at V and 1 base at J, with 12 bases between. This CDR3 comprises 16 residues. From germline, CDR1 is KGHSH and CDR2 LQKENI. CDR3: CASSPPVAGSQETQYF. The CDR3 coding sequence is TGTGCCAGCTCACCACCGGTGGCAGGGTCCCAAGAGACCCAGTACTTC.